This TCR beta chain derives from a study of regulatory T cells in long-lasting Graves disease. The sample's time point: newly diagnosed GD, antithyroid drugs for less than 3 months. Extracted RNA from PBMCs served as the source of the TCR library. This clonotype occurred many times. Its antigen is still unknown. Study-level results: TRBV28, TRBJ1-2 and TRBJ2-5 emerged as the favored segments in persistent disease.

Arm-PCR of CDR3 regions with iRepertoire HTBI primers generated TCR beta libraries. TCRdb called the multiplex PCR reads again in MiXCR, with one record for every CDR3 protein. Of about 330,000 distinct CDR3 sequences in the sample, about 16% were seen once. CDR1 and CDR2 from the germline V gene are SQVTM and ANQGSEA. V lost 2 bases, J lost 1 base, and 5 bases lay in between. The CDR3 extends over 12 amino acids. The same data also contributed to another study, on T cells in Graves' hyperthyroidism and ophthalmopathy.

The chain employs TRBV29-1 and TRBJ2-5; D call uncertain. Specimen: peripheral blood mononuclear cells (PBMCs), collected at new diagnosis, from a patient treated with antithyroid drugs. The clonotype comes from a woman in her late teens or twenties with Graves disease. CDR3 in DNA: TGCAGCGTTGAACAGGCCCAAGAGACCCAGTACTTC. Protein sequence: CSVEQAQETQYF.